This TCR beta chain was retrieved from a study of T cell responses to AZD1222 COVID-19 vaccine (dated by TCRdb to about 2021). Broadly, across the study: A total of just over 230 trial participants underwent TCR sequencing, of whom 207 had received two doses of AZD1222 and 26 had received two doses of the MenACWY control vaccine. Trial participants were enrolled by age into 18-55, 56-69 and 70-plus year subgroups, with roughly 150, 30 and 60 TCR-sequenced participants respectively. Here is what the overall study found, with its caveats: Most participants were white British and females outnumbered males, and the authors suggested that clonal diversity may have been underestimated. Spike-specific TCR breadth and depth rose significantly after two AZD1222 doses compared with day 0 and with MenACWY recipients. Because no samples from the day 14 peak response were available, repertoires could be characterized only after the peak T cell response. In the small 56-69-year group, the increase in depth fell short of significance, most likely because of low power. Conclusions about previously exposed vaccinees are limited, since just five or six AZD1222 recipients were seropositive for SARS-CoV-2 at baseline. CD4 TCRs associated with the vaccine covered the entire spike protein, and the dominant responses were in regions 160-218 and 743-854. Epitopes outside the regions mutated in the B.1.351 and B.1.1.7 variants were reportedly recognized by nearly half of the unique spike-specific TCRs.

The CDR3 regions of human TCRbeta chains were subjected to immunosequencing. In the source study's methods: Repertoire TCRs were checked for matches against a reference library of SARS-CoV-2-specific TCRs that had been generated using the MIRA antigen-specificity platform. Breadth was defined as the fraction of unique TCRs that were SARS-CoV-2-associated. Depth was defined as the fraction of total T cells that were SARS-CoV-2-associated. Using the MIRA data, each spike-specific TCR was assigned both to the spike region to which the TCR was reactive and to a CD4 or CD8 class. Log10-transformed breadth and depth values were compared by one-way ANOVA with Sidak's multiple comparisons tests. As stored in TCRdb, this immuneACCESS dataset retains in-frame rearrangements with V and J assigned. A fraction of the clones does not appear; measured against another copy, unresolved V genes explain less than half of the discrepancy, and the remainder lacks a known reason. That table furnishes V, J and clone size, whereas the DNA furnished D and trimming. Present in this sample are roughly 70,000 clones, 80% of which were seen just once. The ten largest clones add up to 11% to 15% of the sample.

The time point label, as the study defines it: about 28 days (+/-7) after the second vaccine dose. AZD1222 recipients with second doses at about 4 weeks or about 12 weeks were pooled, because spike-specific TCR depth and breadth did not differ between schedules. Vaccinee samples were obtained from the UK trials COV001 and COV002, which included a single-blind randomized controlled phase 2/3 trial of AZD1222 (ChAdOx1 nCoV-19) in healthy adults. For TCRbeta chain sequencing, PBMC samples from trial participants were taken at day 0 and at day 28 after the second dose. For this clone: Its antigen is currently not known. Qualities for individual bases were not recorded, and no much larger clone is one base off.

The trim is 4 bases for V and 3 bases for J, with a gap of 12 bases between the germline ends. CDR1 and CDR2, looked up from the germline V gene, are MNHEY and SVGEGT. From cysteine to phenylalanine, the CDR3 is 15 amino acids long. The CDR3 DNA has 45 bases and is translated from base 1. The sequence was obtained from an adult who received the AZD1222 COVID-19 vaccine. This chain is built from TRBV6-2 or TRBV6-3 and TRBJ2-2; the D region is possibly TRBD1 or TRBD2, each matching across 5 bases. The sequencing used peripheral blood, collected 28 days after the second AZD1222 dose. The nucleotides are TGTGCCAGCAGTTTGGGGGTTCGGGACACCGGGGAGCTGTTTTTT. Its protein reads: CASSLGVRDTGELFF.